One TCR beta chain is described in this entry. The data derive from a study of T cell responses to AZD1222 COVID-19 vaccine. V lost 5 bases and J lost 0; bases outside the gene matches: 5. The CDR3 covers 14 residues. From germline, CDR1 is SQVTM and CDR2 ANQGSEA. This table comes from immunoSEQ multiplex PCR, and its TCRdb copy is limited to in-frame clones, with some not included. The table records 100,000 to 150,000 clones, roughly 88% of them present only once. This chain uses TRBV29-1 with TRBJ2-3; 7 nucleotides match TRBD1. This specimen consisted of peripheral blood, obtained on day 0 of MenACWY control vaccination. The receptor was derived from an adult in good health. The DNA for the CDR3 is TGCAGCGTTACAGGGGTCGCTAGCACAGATACGCAGTATTTT. Protein: CSVTGVASTDTQYF.